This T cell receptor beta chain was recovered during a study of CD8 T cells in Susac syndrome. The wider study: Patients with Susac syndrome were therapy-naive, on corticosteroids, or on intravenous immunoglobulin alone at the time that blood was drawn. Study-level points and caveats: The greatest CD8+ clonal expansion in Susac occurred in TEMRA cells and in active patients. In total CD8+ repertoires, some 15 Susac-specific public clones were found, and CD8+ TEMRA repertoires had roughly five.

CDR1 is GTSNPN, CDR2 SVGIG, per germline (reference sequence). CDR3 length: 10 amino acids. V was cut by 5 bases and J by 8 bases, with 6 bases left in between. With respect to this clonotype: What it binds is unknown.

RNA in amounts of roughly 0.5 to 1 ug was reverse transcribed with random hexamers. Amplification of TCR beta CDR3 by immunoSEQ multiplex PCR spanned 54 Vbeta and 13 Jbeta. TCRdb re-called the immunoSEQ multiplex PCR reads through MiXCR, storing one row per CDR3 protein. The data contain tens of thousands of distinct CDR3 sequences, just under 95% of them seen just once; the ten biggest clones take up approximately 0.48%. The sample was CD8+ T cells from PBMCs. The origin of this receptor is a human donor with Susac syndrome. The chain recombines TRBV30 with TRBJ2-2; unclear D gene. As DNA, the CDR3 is TGTGCCTGGGCGGCGGGGGAGCTGTTTTTT. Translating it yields CAWAAGELFF.